These 21 T cell receptor beta chains were sequenced from one sample in a study of blood T cells in healthy people across ages. Primed by a sample-barcoded 5' primer and a J-beta primer mix, a second PCR proceeded for about 7 to 11 cycles. TCRdb called the 5' RACE reads again in MiXCR, with one record for every CDR3 protein. The sample comprises approximately 770,000 distinct CDR3 sequences, roughly 64% of which are singletons, and 22% rests with the top ten. The sequencing input was blood. These receptors were taken from a man aged 25-45 years in good health.

The rearrangement joins TRBV6-6 to TRBJ2-7; 7 nucleotides match TRBD1. The length of the CDR3 is 15 residues. The V segment lost 4 bases and the J segment 2 bases; nucleotides outside the gene matches: 8. Germline assignment: CDR1 MNHNY and CDR2 SVGAGI (reference sequence). The CDR3 coding sequence is TGTGCCAGCAGTTCAAACAGGGGAAGGCCCTACGAGCAGTACTTC. Translation gives CASSSNRGRPYEQYF.

This chain joins TRBV12-3 or TRBV12-4 and TRBJ1-5; no clear D gene. The V end lost 3 bases, the J end lost 3 bases, and 9 bases lay between the germline ends. This CDR3 is built from 14 residues. For the CDR3, the DNA is TGTGCCAGCAGTTTCCCGGCGATCAATCAGCCCCAGCATTTT. Residues: CASSFPAINQPQHF.

V and J are TRBV11-3 and TRBJ2-1; 9 nucleotides align to TRBD2. Per germline, CDR1 SGHNT and CDR2 YENEEA. J gave up 7 bases and V 3 bases, and 10 bases lay outside the gene matches. This CDR3 is 16 amino acids long. The CDR3 DNA is TGTGCCAGCAGCTTTGGTAGCGGGAGAAGAGGTAATGAGCAGTTCTTC. Protein product: CASSFGSGRRGNEQFF.

This chain joins TRBV27 and TRBJ2-1; 14 nucleotides line up with TRBD2. Germline V gene lookup returns CDR1 MNHEY and CDR2 SMNVEV (reference sequence). V dropped 5 bases and J dropped 2; count of bases not matched to a gene: 14. The CDR3 totals 20 residues. CDR3 protein: CASSTAGTSGSGDTYNEQFF. The CDR3, as DNA: TGTGCCAGCAGTACAGCCGGGACTAGCGGGAGCGGGGACACCTACAATGAGCAGTTCTTC.

The chain uses TRBV12-3 or TRBV12-4 and TRBJ2-4; a possible D gene is TRBD1 (5 bases). The CDR3 is 16 amino acids. Trimming cost V 5 bases and J 7 bases, with 21 bases left between them. The CDR3 spells CASSIAGNLFKNIQYF. Here the CDR3 DNA reads TGTGCCAGCAGTATCGCAGGGAATTTATTCAAGAACATTCAGTACTTC.

This clonotype was seen a few times. The rearrangement joins TRBV18 to TRBJ2-7; D is ambiguous. The CDR3 has 13 residues. V was cut by 0 bases and J by 5 bases, with 8 bases left in between. The germline V gene has CDR1 KGHSH and CDR2 LQKENI. The CDR3 DNA follows: TGTGCCAGCTCACCACCCAACCCCCACGAGCAGTACTTC. Amino acids: CASSPPNPHEQYF.

In DNA, the CDR3 is TGCAGTGCTAGAGAGGAGGGGACCAAGTACGAGCAGTACTTC. It specifies CSAREEGTKYEQYF. The chain is built from TRBV20-1 and TRBJ2-5, with D possibly TRBD2 on 6 matching bases. With the DNA end fitting TRBJ2-7 better, the J assignment may be wrong. The CDR3 is made up of 14 amino acids. CDR1 and CDR2 from the germline V gene are DFQATT and SNEGSKA (reference sequence).

For this clonotype: One end of the junction varies from germline; a read error may be responsible. The rearrangement uses TRBV7-2 and TRBJ2-4; D is perhaps TRBD1 (6 bases). CDR1 is SGHTA, CDR2 FQGNSA, per germline. This CDR3 has 13 amino acids. The CDR3 reads CANSFDRQNIQYF. CDR3 coding DNA: TGTGCCAACAGCTTCGACAGGCAAAACATTCAGTACTTC. Full variable domain (remainder filled in from reference TRBV7-2 and TRBJ2-4): GAGVSQSPSNKVTEKGKDVELRCDPISGHTALYWYRQSLGQGLEFLIYFQGNSAPDKSGLPSDRFSAERTGGSVSTLTIQRTQQEDSAVYLCANSFDRQNIQYFGAGTRLSVL.

The gene calls are TRBV20-1 and TRBJ2-1, with D tentatively TRBD2 (7 bases). CDR3 length: 13 residues. Deletions cut 6 bases from V and 4 bases from J, with 13 bases between. Germline loops: CDR1 DFQATT, CDR2 SNEGSKA (reference sequence). CDR3 DNA: TGCAGTGCGAAAGCGGGACAATACAATGAGCAGTTCTTC. It translates to CSAKAGQYNEQFF.

This sequence joins TRBV7-9 and TRBJ2-2; D is uncertain. The germline V gene encodes CDR1 SEHNR and CDR2 FQNEAQ (reference sequence). The ends were cut back, 7 bases at V and 10 bases at J, with 7 bases in the middle. This CDR3 comprises 10 residues. The CDR3 DNA reads as TGTGCCAGCAACCGGGCGGAGCTGTTTTTT. Encoded protein: CASNRAELFF.

The rearrangement uses TRBV2 and TRBJ1-2, with 7 bases identical to TRBD1. The CDR3 is 13 residues long. With V trimmed by 6 bases and J by 5 bases, 6 bases remained unmatched. The germline gives CDR1 SNHLY, CDR2 FYNNEI. CDR3 sequence reads: CASSDGQAYGYTF. For the CDR3, the DNA is TGTGCCAGCAGCGACGGACAGGCATATGGCTACACCTTC. The full variable domain, completed using reference TRBV2 and TRBJ1-2, is EPEVTQTPSHQVTQMGQEVILRCVPISNHLYFYWYRQILGQKVEFLVSFYNNEISEKSEIFDDQFSVERPDGSNFTLKIRSTKLEDSAMYFCASSDGQAYGYTFGSGTRLTVV.

This chain's CDR3 is CASSLSARGLSQPQHF. The CDR3 DNA follows: TGTGCCAGCAGTTTATCGGCCAGGGGGCTTTCTCAGCCCCAGCATTTT. The chain couples TRBV28 to TRBJ1-5; 8 positions agree with TRBD1. CDR3 length: 16 residues. CDR1 is MDHEN, CDR2 SYDVKM, per germline. Unmatched junction bases numbered 8, after V lost 1 base and J lost 6 bases.

Remarks on this clonotype: A much larger clone is a single base away; this may be a read error. This chain uses TRBV2 with TRBJ2-7, with D possibly matching TRBD2 (7 bases). Trimming shortened V by 11 bases and J by 0 bases, and 26 bases separated the two germline ends. CDR1 is SNHLY, CDR2 FYNNEI, per germline. The CDR3 runs 17 residues. The CDR3 sequence is CAGIAGGPPPISYEQYF. CDR3 nucleotides: TGTGCCGGAATTGCCGGGGGGCCTCCTCCTATCTCCTACGAGCAGTACTTC.

V usage is TRBV10-3 and J usage is TRBJ2-5; 8 nucleotides agree with TRBD2. The germline V gene has CDR1 ENHRY and CDR2 SYGVKD. V lost 3 bases to trimming and J lost 11 bases; unmatched junction nucleotides: 14. The CDR3 totals 15 residues. The CDR3, as DNA: TGTGCCATCAGTGATATAGCGGGACTTTACAATGAGCAGTACTTC. It encodes CAISDIAGLYNEQYF.

V gene TRBV3-1 combines with J gene TRBJ2-7, with no clear D. The J call may be wrong; the DNA end is better matched by TRBJ2-5. The V gene's germline CDR1 is LGHDT and CDR2 YNNKEL (reference sequence). The CDR3 covers 15 residues. Written as DNA, the CDR3 is TGTGCCAGCAGCCCACGGACCATTACCGCGGAGACCCAGTACTTC. Translated, it gives CASSPRTITAETQYF.

This chain links TRBV4-3 with TRBJ2-2; TRBD2 matches at 10 bases. The CDR3 consists of 18 residues. V was clipped by 2 bases and J by 8 bases; unmatched bases: 14. Germline lookup yields CDR1 LGHNA and CDR2 YSLEER. Written as DNA, the CDR3 is TGCGCCAGCAGCCAATTAGTTCCCGGGACTAGCGCGGGGGGGGAGCTGTTTTTT. Translated, it gives CASSQLVPGTSAGGELFF.

The chain joins TRBV6-5 to TRBJ2-2; unclear D gene. This CDR3 contains 16 residues. Between the trimmed V and J ends, which lost 2 bases and 4 bases, there was a span of 14 bases. In germline, CDR1 is MNHEY, CDR2 SVGAGI. The CDR3 loop is CASSYPGPTGTGELFF. Written as DNA, the CDR3 is TGTGCCAGCAGTTACCCTGGCCCGACGGGCACCGGGGAGCTGTTTTTT.

Only a few counts were recorded for this clonotype. This rearrangement joins TRBV20-1 to TRBJ1-6; D gene uncertain. The germline gives CDR1 DFQATT, CDR2 SNEGSKA (reference sequence). V dropped 6 bases and J dropped 6 bases, with 15 bases sitting between them. CDR3 size: 14 residues. CDR3 amino acids: CSARHDPANSPLHF. In DNA form, the CDR3 reads TGCAGTGCCCGACATGATCCCGCTAATTCACCCCTCCACTTT.

This chain joins TRBV4-2 and TRBJ1-2, with unresolved D. The V gene's germline CDR1 is LGHNA and CDR2 YNFKEQ. V dropped 0 bases and J dropped 3 bases, with 8 bases sitting between them. The CDR3 covers 14 residues. The CDR3 bases are TGTGCCAGCAGCCAAGAAAGAACACACTATGGCTACACCTTC. This codes for CASSQERTHYGYTF.

V usage is TRBV7-9 and J usage is TRBJ2-2; 10 bases agree with TRBD2. V was pared by 3 bases and J by 4 bases, with 2 bases of the junction left unmatched. The CDR3 totals 15 residues. Per germline, CDR1 SEHNR and CDR2 FQNEAQ (reference sequence). CDR3 protein: CASSLASGSTGELFF. The CDR3 nucleotides are TGTGCCAGCAGCTTGGCTAGCGGGAGCACCGGGGAGCTGTTTTTT.

This clonotype occurred many times. This chain connects TRBV5-1 to TRBJ1-2; D remains ambiguous. Trimming shortened V by 0 bases and J by 12 bases, and 15 bases separated the two germline ends. Germline V lookup: CDR1 SGHRS, CDR2 YFSETQ. The CDR3 has 13 residues. The CDR3 loop reads CASSLGGSYTHTF. CDR3 nucleotide sequence: TGCGCCAGCAGCTTGGGTGGCAGTTATACACACACCTTC.